Below are 21 T cell receptor beta chains sequenced from a single sample in a study of regulatory T cells in long-lasting Graves disease. With iRepertoire HTBI primers and Arm-PCR of CDR3 regions, TCR beta libraries were built. TCRdb passed the multiplex PCR reads through MiXCR, listing each CDR3 protein once. The sample lists about 660,000 distinct CDR3 sequences, 30% occurring once. The time point: persistent/refractory GD, antithyroid drugs over 5 years with positive TRAb. PBMC RNA served as the TCR library source. The material was peripheral blood mononuclear cells (PBMCs), obtained when the disease was refractory, from a patient treated with antithyroid drugs. Receptors originate from a female donor with Graves disease.

The chain links TRBV6-2 or TRBV6-3 to TRBJ1-2, with D hard to call. The length of the CDR3 is 14 residues. The V and J ends lost 7 bases and 5 bases respectively, with 17 bases between them. CDR1 and CDR2 from the germline V gene are MNHEY and SVGEGT. The CDR3 loop is CASKFSLLHYGYTF. CDR3 nucleotide sequence: TGTGCCAGCAAGTTCTCGCTACTCCATTATGGCTACACCTTC.

This clonotype was seen at least ten times. The junction and the germline gene differ at one end; a read error may be behind it. The V and J genes are TRBV28 and TRBJ1-2, with a tentative D call TRBD1 (5 bases). Germline CDR1 MDHEN, CDR2 SYDVKM. The CDR3 consists of 13 residues. CDR3 amino acids: CASSDQGNYGYTF. For the CDR3, the DNA is TGCGCCAGCAGTGACCAGGGAAACTATGGCTACACCTTC.

The V gene is TRBV6-1, the J gene TRBJ1-1; D unclear. The V end lost 5 bases, the J end lost 8 bases, and 15 bases lay between the germline ends. The CDR3 spans 13 residues. Per the germline V gene, CDR1 is MNHNS and CDR2 is SASEGT. CDR3: CASSLISPPEAFF. The CDR3 coding sequence is TGTGCCAGCAGTCTGATTTCCCCGCCCGAAGCTTTCTTT.

Regarding this clonotype: A much larger clone lies a single base off, so this may be a read error. The V and J genes are TRBV6-2 or TRBV6-3 and TRBJ1-4; TRBD1 is a possible D gene (6 bases). Germline V gene lookup returns CDR1 MNHEY and CDR2 SVGEGT. Trimming removed 1 base from V and 7 bases from J, with 10 bases in between. The CDR3 totals 14 residues. Written as DNA, the CDR3 is TGTGCCAGCAGTTACTTGCGACAGGCTGAAAAACTGTTTTTT. Protein sequence: CASSYLRQAEKLFF.

This clonotype has only a few counts. V usage is TRBV11-2 and J usage is TRBJ2-2; no definite D call. Germline V CDR1 and CDR2: SGHAT, FQNNGV. The CDR3 has 14 amino acids. Trimming cost V 5 bases and J 1 base, with 8 bases left between them. The DNA for the CDR3 is TGTGCCAGCAGCCCCTACTTGAACACCGGGGAGCTGTTTTTT. Its protein product is CASSPYLNTGELFF.

This clonotype has only one observation. The V gene is TRBV29-1, the J gene TRBJ1-2; 9 bases fit TRBD1. CDR1 is SQVTM and CDR2 is ANQGSEA in the germline V gene. This CDR3 has 14 amino acids. V shed 6 bases and J 7 bases; nucleotides not matched to a gene: 12. CDR3 sequence reads: CSVGTGRVGPGYTF. CDR3 nucleotides: TGCAGCGTGGGGACAGGGCGCGTTGGACCTGGCTACACCTTC.

The sample holds many counts of this clonotype. This chain joins TRBV28 and TRBJ2-7, with 15 bases that match TRBD2. The germline V gene has CDR1 MDHEN and CDR2 SYDVKM. The length of the CDR3 is 18 residues. Germline trimming cut 8 bases from V and 6 bases from J; bases unmatched to any gene: 17. DNA for the CDR3: TGTGCCAGCCCCCCAGGACTAGCGGGAGGGCCAGATCGATTCGAGCAGTACTTC. Translated: CASPPGLAGGPDRFEQYF. The entire variable domain, with the rest obtained from reference TRBV28 and TRBJ2-7, is as follows: DVKVTQSSRYLVKRTGEKVFLECVQDMDHENMFWYRQDPGLGLRLIYFSYDVKMKEKGDIPEGYSVSREKKERFSLILESASTNQTSMYLCASPPGLAGGPDRFEQYFGPGTRLTVT.

V is TRBV6-1 and J is TRBJ1-3; D call uncertain. Germline lookup yields CDR1 MNHNS and CDR2 SASEGT. This CDR3 spans 16 amino acids. V lost 5 bases, J lost 8 bases, and 22 bases lay in between. This CDR3 is CASSPWAGQGGDTIYF. CDR3 nucleotides: TGTGCCAGCAGTCCTTGGGCAGGCCAAGGCGGGGACACCATATATTTT.

The chain has TRBV20-1 and TRBJ2-5, with 8 positions matching TRBD1. Trimming cost V 4 bases and J 3 bases; bases outside gene matches: 16. This CDR3 is 17 amino acids long. The germline V gene encodes CDR1 DFQATT and CDR2 SNEGSKA (reference sequence). In nucleotides, the CDR3 is TGCAGTGCTACCGTTGCGATAGGGACAGGACGAGAAGAGACCCAGTACTTC. Its translation is CSATVAIGTGREETQYF.

This clonotype was seen repeatedly, ten times or more. The chain combines TRBV6-5 with TRBJ1-1; D remains ambiguous. This CDR3 comprises 14 residues. V lost 5 bases and J lost 0, with 10 bases in between. Per the germline V gene, CDR1 is MNHEY and CDR2 is SVGAGI. The CDR3 DNA reads TGTGCCAGCAGTAACTTAGGGATGAACACTGAAGCTTTCTTT. Translated, it gives CASSNLGMNTEAFF.

The chain links TRBV5-1 to TRBJ2-6; 12 nucleotides line up with TRBD1. The CDR3 is 17 amino acids. Germline values: CDR1 SGHRS, CDR2 YFSETQ. After removal of 4 bases from V and 1 base from J, the junction contained 3 bases not matched to a gene. CDR3 in amino acids: CASSPGQGASGANVLTF. The CDR3 region has the DNA TGCGCCAGCAGCCCGGGACAGGGGGCATCTGGGGCCAACGTCCTGACTTTC.

This clonotype was seen a few times. The V and J genes are TRBV19 and TRBJ1-6; TRBD1 is a possible D gene (6 bases). Germline CDR1 is LNHDA and CDR2 is SQIVND (reference sequence). This CDR3 comprises 15 residues. V lost 4 bases and J 8 bases, leaving 15 bases between the germline ends. The CDR3 protein is CASSRNRDTDSPLHF. The CDR3 nucleotides read TGTGCCAGTAGTAGAAACCGGGACACGGATTCACCCCTCCACTTT.

This clonotype appeared a few times. The chain recombines TRBV28 with TRBJ1-5, with D maybe TRBD1 (5 bases). V lost 7 bases and J 7 bases, leaving 17 bases between the germline ends. The CDR3 spans 14 residues. The germline V gene has CDR1 MDHEN and CDR2 SYDVKM. CDR3: CASILQGGGQPQHF. The CDR3 nucleotides read TGTGCCAGCATCCTTCAGGGAGGAGGGCAGCCCCAGCATTTT.

Many counts were recorded for this clonotype. The gene calls are TRBV6-1 and TRBJ1-1; 9 bases agree with TRBD1. J gave up 5 bases and V 7 bases, and 5 bases lay outside the gene matches. This CDR3 contains 13 residues. The V gene's germline CDR1 is MNHNS and CDR2 SASEGT. CDR3 sequence reads: CASTGTGRTEAFF. The DNA for the CDR3 is TGTGCCAGCACTGGGACAGGGAGGACTGAAGCTTTCTTT.

In its sample, this clonotype was seen a few times. This chain joins TRBV28 and TRBJ1-1, with 8 bases identical to TRBD1. Trimming cost V 6 bases and J 3 bases; bases outside gene matches: 6. The CDR3 covers 14 residues. Germline values: CDR1 MDHEN, CDR2 SYDVKM. The CDR3 DNA reads as TGTGCCAGCAGAACAGGGGGTCGAGACACTGAAGCTTTCTTT. This translates into CASRTGGRDTEAFF.

Ten or more counts support this clonotype. This chain connects TRBV30 to TRBJ1-2; D is possibly TRBD1 (5 bases). Germline V lookup: CDR1 GTSNPN, CDR2 SVGIG (reference sequence). This CDR3 comprises 13 residues. Trimming pared 1 base from V and 4 bases from J, leaving 10 bases between. The DNA for the CDR3 is TGTGCCTGGAGTGATAGACAGCTCTATGGCTACACCTTC. Its translation: CAWSDRQLYGYTF.

This clonotype was observed at least ten times. The chain carries TRBV12-3 or TRBV12-4 and TRBJ1-2, with a tentative D call TRBD1 (5 bases). The CDR3 extends over 17 amino acids. The V and J ends lost 5 bases and 4 bases respectively, with 23 bases between them. CDR3 in DNA: TGTGCCAGCAGTATAATGAGGGGATCTATCGGGCGCTATGGCTACACCTTC. Translation: CASSIMRGSIGRYGYTF.

This clonotype was recorded once. This chain uses TRBV9 with TRBJ2-7; 12 bases fit TRBD2. CDR1 and CDR2 from the germline V gene are SGDLS and YYNGEE. The CDR3 is 16 amino acids. V shed 0 bases and J 5 bases; nucleotides not matched to a gene: 6. CDR3 sequence (DNA): TGTGCCAGCAGCGTAGGACCTAGCGGGAGGGCCCACGAGCAGTACTTC. It is translated as CASSVGPSGRAHEQYF.

This rearrangement joins TRBV20-1 to TRBJ1-2; D not resolved. This CDR3 has 14 residues. In germline, CDR1 is DFQATT, CDR2 SNEGSKA (reference sequence). With 0 bases removed from V and 4 bases from J, the gap between germline ends came to 12 bases. The CDR3 DNA is TGCAGTGCTAGAGATCCCTTGGGAGTCTATGGCTACACCTTC. It codes for CSARDPLGVYGYTF.

The rearrangement uses TRBV6-1 and TRBJ1-1; 7 nucleotides line up with TRBD1. Germline lookup yields CDR1 MNHNS and CDR2 SASEGT. The V and J ends lost 6 bases and 6 bases, in that order; junction bases with no gene match: 7. The CDR3 totals 13 residues. CDR3: CASRRGLGAEAFF. The CDR3 DNA reads TGTGCCAGCAGAAGGGGGCTTGGGGCTGAAGCTTTCTTT.

J is TRBJ2-7 and V is TRBV12-3 or TRBV12-4; 11 bases align to TRBD2. CDR3 length equals 17 residues. The V and J ends lost 0 bases and 7 bases, in that order; junction bases with no gene match: 11. CDR3 sequence: CASSLARGLAGDWEQYF. CDR3 in DNA: TGTGCCAGCAGTTTAGCTCGAGGACTAGCGGGCGACTGGGAGCAGTACTTC.